Sequencing of this T cell receptor beta chain was carried out in a study of spatial heterogeneity in lung cancer. About the study: Those follow-up PBMC samples that were available underwent sequencing, at a median interval of roughly 2 years following resection. Among detected sequences, beta-chain ones consistently exceeded alpha-chain ones in number. Findings and caveats of the study: Expanded tumor TCRs that were ubiquitous appeared in blood more at resection than follow-up.

Every molecule of TCR cDNA had its own unique molecular identifier. TCRdb re-derived calls from the 5' RACE reads in MiXCR, one entry per CDR3 protein. The sample comprises some 120,000 distinct CDR3 sequences, 10% to 15% of which are singletons, and over 15% rests with the top ten. With regard to this clonotype: As yet, its antigen is unknown.

As for time point: blood at routine non-recurrence follow-up after resection. Unsorted tumor, nontumor lung tissue or cryopreserved PBMC supplied the whole RNA. Germline-derived CDR1 and CDR2 are DFQATT and SNEGSKA (reference sequence). V lost 8 bases and J 3 bases, leaving 17 bases between the germline ends. The CDR3 sequence is 13 residues long. This sample comprised PBMCs, obtained at follow-up. The receptor comes from a male donor with early-stage non-small cell lung cancer. The chain couples TRBV20-1 to TRBJ2-7; D gene uncertain. CDR3 sequence (DNA): TGCAGTCTACCGGGTCCCTGGAGCTACGAGCAGTACTTC. Residues: CSLPGPWSYEQYF.